A single sample is the source of the 26 T cell receptor beta chains below, sequenced in a study of shared clonotypes between healthy human individuals. TCRdb's copy holds only in-frame clones and misses some; the assay was immunoSEQ multiplex PCR. The profile covers about 960,000 clones, with approximately 80% appearing a single time and about 1.5% taken by the ten largest. Sequencing input: memory CD4+ T cells sorted from blood. Subset specified: CD45RA-negative fraction. All receptors derive from a man aged 18 to 30 in good health.

The chain couples TRBV5-4 to TRBJ2-1; the match to TRBD2 covers 12 bases. The CDR3 consists of 15 residues. Trimming took 0 bases from V and 5 from J; bases not matched to a gene: 0. Germline CDR1 and CDR2: SGHNT and YYREEE (reference sequence). DNA for the CDR3: TGTGCCAGCAGCTTGGGACTAGCGGGAGACAATGAGCAGTTCTTC. It translates to CASSLGLAGDNEQFF.

This chain uses TRBV1 with TRBJ2-1; whether TRBD2, the table's D call, matches the DNA was not checked. TRBV1 is a pseudogene. The CDR3 is 16 amino acids. CDR3 loop: CTSSQDKGLACNEQFF. The CDR3 nucleotides read TGCACCAGCAGCCAAGATAAGGGACTAGCCTGCAATGAGCAGTTCTTC.

The V and J genes are TRBV5-6 and TRBJ1-2, with 7 bases fitting TRBD1. The CDR3 is made up of 15 amino acids. V lost 2 bases, J lost 4 bases, and 8 bases stayed unmatched. CDR1 SGHDT and CDR2 YYEEEE come from the germline V gene. The CDR3, as DNA: TGTGCCAGCAGCTTAACGCATCAGGGGGGCTATGGCTACACCTTC. As protein: CASSLTHQGGYGYTF.

This clone was found once. The chain recombines TRBV5-1 with TRBJ1-2; D is perhaps TRBD1 (6 bases). CDR1 SGHRS and CDR2 YFSETQ come from the germline V gene. This CDR3 has 14 amino acids. V was cut by 4 bases and J by 4 bases, with 14 bases left in between. The CDR3 nucleotides are TGCGCCAGCAGCACGGGACAACCTGGCTATGGCTACACCTTC. It codes for CASSTGQPGYGYTF.

Here the CDR3 DNA reads TGCAGCGTTATCTGGACAGCTCTCGGGGAGCCCCAGTACTTC. Protein product: CSVIWTALGEPQYF. The rearrangement joins TRBV29-1 to TRBJ2-5; D might be TRBD1 (6 bases). The CDR3 has 14 amino acids. The V gene lost 5 bases and the J gene lost 9 bases, with 22 bases spanning the gap. Per germline, CDR1 SQVTM and CDR2 ANQGSEA.

V gene TRBV18 combines with J gene TRBJ1-1; D is possibly TRBD1 (5 bases). Trimming removed 0 bases at V and 2 bases at J, with 16 bases between. The CDR3 runs 17 residues. Germline-derived CDR1 and CDR2 are KGHSH and LQKENI. The CDR3 loop reads CASSPPGASGANTEAFF. In nucleotides, the CDR3 is TGTGCCAGCTCACCACCGGGAGCCTCCGGGGCTAACACTGAAGCTTTCTTT. The complete variable domain, with remaining parts taken from reference TRBV18 and TRBJ1-1, reads NAGVMQNPRHLVRRRGQEARLRCSPMKGHSHVYWYRQLPEEGLKFMVYLQKENIIDESGMPKERFSAEFPKEGPSILRIQQVVRGDSAAYFCASSPPGASGANTEAFFGQGTRLTVV.

The chain is built from TRBV5-1 and TRBJ2-5; 10 nucleotides line up with TRBD1. Per the germline V gene, CDR1 is SGHRS and CDR2 is YFSETQ. The CDR3 has 16 residues. V dropped 0 bases and J dropped 5; count of bases not matched to a gene: 7. CDR3 DNA sequence: TGCGCCAGCAGCTTGGGACAGGGGGCCGCACGGGAGACCCAGTACTTC. It yields the protein CASSLGQGAARETQYF. Full variable domain (rest looked up from reference TRBV5-1 and TRBJ2-5): KAGVTQTPRYLIKTRGQQVTLSCSPISGHRSVSWYQQTPGQGLQFLFEYFSETQRNKGNFPGRFSGRQFSNSRSEMNVSTLELGDSALYLCASSLGQGAARETQYFGPGTRLLVL.

The chain joins TRBV10-3 to TRBJ1-5; maybe TRBD1 (5 bases). The CDR3 has 13 residues. The V end lost 4 bases, the J end lost 7 bases, and 11 bases lay between the germline ends. The germline gives CDR1 ENHRY, CDR2 SYGVKD. CDR3: CAISVGGDQPQHF. CDR3 DNA sequence: TGTGCCATCAGTGTTGGGGGGGACCAGCCCCAGCATTTT.

Regarding this clone: One junction end does not reproduce the germline sequence, and a read error may be involved. The rearrangement links TRBV7-7 to TRBJ2-3; D is possibly TRBD1 or TRBD2 (6 bases each). Germline CDR1 SSHAT, CDR2 FNYEAQ (reference sequence). The CDR3 contains 13 residues. The CDR3 region has the DNA TGTGCTAGCAGCCCAGGAGGGGGGGATACGCAGTATTTT. Translation: CASSPGGGDTQYF. Complete variable domain (other parts from reference TRBV7-7 and TRBJ2-3): GAGVSQSPRYKVTKRGQDVTLRCDPISSHATLYWYQQALGQGPEFLTYFNYEAQPDKSGLPSDRFSAERPEGSISTLTIQRTEQRDSAMYRCASSPGGGDTQYFGPGTRLTVL.

This chain uses TRBV5-6 with TRBJ2-5; D is unclear. Germline V gene data show CDR1 as SGHDT and CDR2 as YYEEEE. V was shortened by 2 bases and J by 7 bases, with 12 bases between the two germline ends. This CDR3 is built from 13 residues. CDR3 coding DNA: TGTGCCAGCAGCTTCCTAGACCCAGGGACCCAGTACTTC. Its translation is CASSFLDPGTQYF.

This clone was detected once. This rearrangement joins TRBV7-2 to TRBJ2-5; the D is unclear. Trimming pared 6 bases from V and 2 bases from J, leaving 7 bases between. The CDR3 contains 12 residues. In germline, CDR1 is SGHTA, CDR2 FQGNSA. CDR3 coding DNA: TGTGCCAGCAGACTTTTACAAGAGACCCAGTACTTC. Protein sequence: CASRLLQETQYF.

In its sample, this clone was seen once. V gene TRBV28 combines with J gene TRBJ1-4; no definite D call. This CDR3 contains 15 residues. In germline, CDR1 is MDHEN, CDR2 SYDVKM. The ends were cut back, 5 bases at V and 0 bases at J, with 10 bases in the middle. In DNA, the CDR3 is TGTGCCAGCAGTGGGCCAGCCACAACTAATGAAAAACTGTTTTTT. This sequence encodes CASSGPATTNEKLFF.

This chain uses TRBV30 with TRBJ2-1; 13 nucleotides match TRBD2. J lost 7 bases, V lost 4 bases, and 4 bases had no gene match. The germline V gene has CDR1 GTSNPN and CDR2 SVGIG (reference sequence). This CDR3 is built from 14 residues. DNA of the CDR3: TGTGCCTGGAAACGGACTAGCGGGGGAAATGAGCAGTTCTTC. Encoded protein: CAWKRTSGGNEQFF.

The chain carries TRBV2 and TRBJ2-2, with 8 bases identical to TRBD2. The CDR3 length is 16 residues. In germline, CDR1 is SNHLY, CDR2 FYNNEI. V shed 5 bases, J shed 1 base, and the junction held 6 bases outside the gene matches. The CDR3, as DNA: TGTGCCAGCAGTCCACCGGGACTAGAGAACACCGGGGAGCTGTTTTTT. The encoded protein is CASSPPGLENTGELFF. Combining the CDR3 with reference TRBV2 and TRBJ2-2 gives the whole variable domain EPEVTQTPSHQVTQMGQEVILRCVPISNHLYFYWYRQILGQKVEFLVSFYNNEISEKSEIFDDQFSVERPDGSNFTLKIRSTKLEDSAMYFCASSPPGLENTGELFFGEGSRLTVL.

This clone was detected only a few times. V gene TRBV30 combines with J gene TRBJ1-2; D might be TRBD1 (6 bases). With 4 bases removed from V and 4 bases from J, the gap between germline ends came to 13 bases. CDR1 is GTSNPN and CDR2 is SVGIG in the germline V gene (reference sequence). This CDR3 spans 13 amino acids. The CDR3, as DNA: TGTGCCTGGACAGGGGAAGAACTCTATGGCTACACCTTC. Amino acids: CAWTGEELYGYTF.

The chain couples TRBV10-3 to TRBJ1-1, with D perhaps matching TRBD1 (5 bases). V lost 0 bases and J lost 4, with 6 bases in between. Looked up from germline, CDR1 is ENHRY and CDR2 is SYGVKD. This CDR3 has 13 residues. The CDR3 here is CAISESGGTEAFF. CDR3 coding DNA: TGTGCCATCAGTGAGTCGGGGGGCACTGAAGCTTTCTTT.

The chain couples TRBV6-5 to TRBJ2-5; D is unresolved. CDR3 length: 11 amino acids. In germline, CDR1 is MNHEY, CDR2 SVGAGI. The V gene lost 6 bases and the J gene lost 7 bases, with 9 bases spanning the gap. CDR3 in DNA: TGTGCCAGCAGCCAAGCCGGGACCCAGTACTTC. Its protein is CASSQAGTQYF.

This clone has only one observation. The rearrangement joins TRBV7-2 to TRBJ2-4, with D possibly being TRBD1 (6 bases). Trimming took off 1 base at V and 10 bases at J, with 14 bases between the two ends. Germline V CDR1 and CDR2: SGHTA, FQGNSA. The CDR3 sequence is 14 residues long. The CDR3 protein is CASSLGRDTWIQYF. DNA for the CDR3: TGTGCCAGCAGCTTAGGCCGGGACACATGGATTCAGTACTTC.

This clone showed up many times. In the same sample, other DNA sequences code for this CDR3. V and J are TRBV5-1 and TRBJ2-7; D is uncertain. Germline-derived CDR1 and CDR2 are SGHRS and YFSETQ. With 4 bases removed from V and 0 bases from J, the gap between germline ends came to 2 bases. The CDR3 totals 11 residues. The CDR3 DNA reads TGCGCCAGCAGCGCCTCCTACGAGCAGTACTTC. Translation gives CASSASYEQYF.

J is TRBJ2-6 and V is TRBV29-1; no reliable D call. The V gene lost 4 bases and the J gene lost 4 bases, with 11 bases spanning the gap. CDR1 is SQVTM, CDR2 ANQGSEA, per germline. The CDR3 covers 14 residues. The CDR3 here is CSVAPITGANVLTF. The CDR3 region has the DNA TGCAGCGTTGCCCCAATAACCGGGGCCAACGTCCTGACTTTC.

V and J are TRBV10-1 and TRBJ2-2; TRBD1 is a possible D gene (6 bases). The CDR3 sequence is 14 residues long. Germline lookup yields CDR1 WNHNN and CDR2 SYGVQD (reference sequence). V was trimmed by 5 bases and J by 4 bases, leaving 11 bases between them. CDR3 region: CASSQGTATGELFF. The CDR3 DNA sequence: TGCGCCAGCAGTCAGGGGACGGCCACCGGGGAGCTGTTTTTT.

This clone has just a few counts. The genes are TRBV19 and TRBJ2-6; 9 bases align to TRBD2. Trimming at V came to 4 bases and at J to 0 bases, leaving 4 bases not matched to a gene. The CDR3 has 17 residues. Per the germline V gene, CDR1 is LNHDA and CDR2 is SQIVND (reference sequence). The CDR3 region is CASSTAGGSSGANVLTF. CDR3 sequence (DNA): TGTGCCAGTAGTACAGCGGGAGGCTCCTCTGGGGCCAACGTCCTGACTTTC. Variable domain in full (rest from reference TRBV19 and TRBJ2-6): DGGITQSPKYLFRKEGQNVTLSCEQNLNHDAMYWYRQDPGQGLRLIYYSQIVNDFQKGDIAEGYSVSREKKESFPLTVTSAQKNPTAFYLCASSTAGGSSGANVLTFGAGSRLTVL.

This chain links TRBV10-3 with TRBJ1-2; a weak D match, TRBD1 (5 bases). This CDR3 is built from 14 residues. Germline CDR1 ENHRY, CDR2 SYGVKD. V was trimmed by 4 bases and J by 3 bases, leaving 12 bases between them. In DNA, the CDR3 is TGTGCCATCAGTGGTAAGGGACGCGACTATGGCTACACCTTC. As protein: CAISGKGRDYGYTF.

The J gene is TRBJ2-3, the V gene TRBV4-1; D is tentatively TRBD1 or TRBD2 (6 bases each). V shed 4 bases and J shed 0 bases, with 11 bases lying between them. There are 15 residues in the CDR3. The V gene's germline CDR1 is MGHRA and CDR2 YSYEKL. CDR3 residues: CASSPGASSTDTQYF. As DNA, the CDR3 is TGCGCCAGCAGCCCGGGGGCCTCTAGCACAGATACGCAGTATTTT.

The chain couples TRBV18 to TRBJ1-3; D may be TRBD1 (5 bases). From germline, CDR1 is KGHSH and CDR2 LQKENI. The V gene lost 3 bases and the J gene lost 0 bases, with 15 bases spanning the gap. The CDR3 consists of 17 residues. The CDR3 reads CASSPLSGASSGNTIYF. CDR3 DNA: TGTGCCAGCTCACCCCTTTCCGGGGCCAGCTCTGGAAACACCATATATTTT.

The V call is TRBV11-3, the J call TRBJ2-3, with TRBD2 matching 7 bases. Trimming removed 0 bases from V and 5 bases from J; junction bases left unmatched: 2. The CDR3 is 14 amino acids. CDR1 and CDR2 (germline): SGHNT, YENEEA. CDR3 sequence reads: CASSLDGGGDTQYF. In nucleotides, the CDR3 is TGTGCCAGCAGCTTAGATGGCGGGGGAGATACGCAGTATTTT.